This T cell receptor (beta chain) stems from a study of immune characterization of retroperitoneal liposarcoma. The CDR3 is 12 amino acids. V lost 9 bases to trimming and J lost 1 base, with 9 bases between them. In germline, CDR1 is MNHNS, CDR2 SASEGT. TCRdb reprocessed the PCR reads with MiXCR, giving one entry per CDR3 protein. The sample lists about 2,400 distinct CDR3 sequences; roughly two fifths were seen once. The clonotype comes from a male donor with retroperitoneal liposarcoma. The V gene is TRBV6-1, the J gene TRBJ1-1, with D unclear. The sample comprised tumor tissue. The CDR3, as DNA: TGTGCCAGTAATTACCCGAACACTGAAGCTTTCTTT. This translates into CASNYPNTEAFF.